One and the same sample provided the 12 T cell receptor beta chains below, sequenced in a study of blood T cells in healthy people across ages. A sample-barcoded 5' primer and a J-beta primer mix were used in a second PCR of roughly 6 to 11 cycles. MiXCR was run by TCRdb on the 5' RACE reads, yielding one entry per CDR3 protein. The table records some 640,000 distinct CDR3 sequences, about half of them present only once. Source material: blood. These receptors came from a woman aged 60-75 years in good health.

This clonotype has a handful of counts. Since a much larger clone is just one base distant, this may be a read error. The rearrangement links TRBV20-1 to TRBJ1-2, with TRBD1 matching 7 bases. Germline V lookup: CDR1 DFQATT, CDR2 SNEGSKA (reference sequence). The V segment lost 8 bases and the J segment 8 bases; nucleotides outside the gene matches: 8. This CDR3 has 11 amino acids. The CDR3 region has the DNA TGCAGTCAGGCCAGGGGGGAAGGCTACACCTTC. This codes for CSQARGEGYTF.

The genes are TRBV9 and TRBJ2-1, with 8 nucleotides matching TRBD1. Trimming removed 5 bases from V and 8 bases from J; junction bases left unmatched: 3. Per germline, CDR1 SGDLS and CDR2 YYNGEE. The CDR3 contains 12 residues. CDR3 nucleotide sequence: TGTGCCAGCAGGGACAGGGAGCATGAGCAGTTCTTC. It specifies CASRDREHEQFF.

The gene calls are TRBV20-1 and TRBJ2-7; TRBD2 aligns across 16 bases. This CDR3 contains 16 residues. Losses at the gene ends were 5 bases for V and 7 bases for J; bases not matched to a gene: 11. In germline, CDR1 is DFQATT, CDR2 SNEGSKA (reference sequence). In DNA, the CDR3 is TGCAGTGCTTCCACCGGGACTAGCGGGAGGGCCCGTGAGCAGTACTTC. This gives the protein CSASTGTSGRAREQYF.

The chain joins TRBV2 to TRBJ1-1, with TRBD1 matching 7 bases. The J segment lost 1 base and the V segment lost 7 bases, leaving 12 bases of the junction unmatched. The CDR3 loop spans 16 amino acids. Germline V gives CDR1 SNHLY, CDR2 FYNNEI. The CDR3 here is CASMMTGSLANTEAFF. The CDR3 DNA follows: TGTGCCAGCATGATGACAGGGTCGCTGGCGAACACTGAAGCTTTCTTT. The full variable domain, its missing parts supplied by reference TRBV2 and TRBJ1-1, is EPEVTQTPSHQVTQMGQEVILRCVPISNHLYFYWYRQILGQKVEFLVSFYNNEISEKSEIFDDQFSVERPDGSNFTLKIRSTKLEDSAMYFCASMMTGSLANTEAFFGQGTRLTVV.

The J gene is TRBJ2-4, the V gene TRBV12-3 or TRBV12-4; weak D call: TRBD2 (5 bases). This CDR3 is 13 amino acids long. The germline V and J ends were trimmed by 3 bases and 9 bases, with 12 bases remaining between them. This CDR3 is CASSFEGRGIQYF. The CDR3 DNA reads TGTGCCAGCAGTTTTGAGGGCCGCGGCATTCAGTACTTC.

The chain joins TRBV27 to TRBJ2-1, with 14 bases that match TRBD2. The CDR3 runs to 17 residues. Germline CDR1 MNHEY, CDR2 SMNVEV (reference sequence). Trimming at V came to 5 bases and at J to 5 bases, leaving 8 bases not matched to a gene. CDR3 bases: TGTGCCAGCAGTCCCCGACTAGCGGGAGGGCCTCACAATGAGCAGTTCTTC. Translated, it gives CASSPRLAGGPHNEQFF.

On this clonotype itself: The junction shows a germline mismatch at one end, possibly a read error. The gene calls are TRBV7-3 and TRBJ2-6; D might be TRBD2 (6 bases). The germline CDR1 and CDR2 sequences are SGHTA and FQGTGA. The CDR3 contains 17 residues. CDR3 region: CASSLLALGSGVNVLTF. The CDR3 DNA sequence: TGTGCCAGCAGCTTACTAGCGCTGGGCTCTGGGGTCAACGTCCTGACTTTC.

Points on this clonotype: One junction end does not reproduce the germline sequence, and a read error may be involved. The chain recombines TRBV20-1 with TRBJ1-4; D is uncertain. The CDR3 covers 13 residues. The germline CDR1 and CDR2 sequences are DFQATT and SNEGSKA (reference sequence). The CDR3: CSVTRATNEKLFF. The CDR3 coding sequence is TGTTCTGTAACCCGTGCAACTAATGAAAAACTGTTTTTT.

This clonotype was recorded only once. The chain combines TRBV7-3 with TRBJ2-3; 16 bases are a match to TRBD2. After removal of 4 bases from V and 1 base from J, the junction contained 5 bases not matched to a gene. Germline V gene sequence: CDR1 SGHTA, CDR2 FQGTGA. This CDR3 spans 18 amino acids. In DNA form, the CDR3 reads TGTGCCAGCAGCTCCCAGGGACTAGCGGGAGGGGGCACAGATACGCAGTATTTT. Encoded protein: CASSSQGLAGGGTDTQYF.

This clonotype was seen a few times. The gene calls are TRBV29-1 and TRBJ2-3, with D tentatively TRBD1 (5 bases). The germline gives CDR1 SQVTM, CDR2 ANQGSEA. CDR3 length equals 13 residues. Trimming pared 8 bases from V and 2 bases from J, leaving 14 bases between. The CDR3 region is CSTWPDNTDTQYF. In nucleotides, the CDR3 is TGCAGCACGTGGCCGGACAACACAGATACGCAGTATTTT.

The V call is TRBV7-2, the J call TRBJ2-7, with 15 bases aligning to TRBD2. Unmatched junction bases numbered 7, after V lost 4 bases and J lost 6 bases. The CDR3 is made up of 16 amino acids. Germline assignment: CDR1 SGHTA and CDR2 FQGNSA. In DNA, the CDR3 is TGTGCCAGCAGCTACGGACTAGCGGGAGGGCCGGGCGAGCAGTACTTC. Protein product: CASSYGLAGGPGEQYF. The entire variable domain, with the rest obtained from reference TRBV7-2 and TRBJ2-7, is as follows: GAGVSQSPSNKVTEKGKDVELRCDPISGHTALYWYRQSLGQGLEFLIYFQGNSAPDKSGLPSDRFSAERTGGSVSTLTIQRTQQEDSAVYLCASSYGLAGGPGEQYFGPGTRLTVT.

The rearrangement uses TRBV2 and TRBJ2-7; 7 bases fit TRBD1. With 9 bases clipped from V and 5 bases from J, the junction kept 13 bases outside the gene matches. There are 14 residues in the CDR3. Germline-derived CDR1 and CDR2 are SNHLY and FYNNEI. CDR3 coding DNA: TGTGCCAGGGGACAGACAGGAAATCACCACGAGCAGTACTTC. As protein: CARGQTGNHHEQYF.